What follows are 27 T cell receptor beta chains derived from one specimen sequenced in a study of blood T cell repertoires in COVID-19 (TCRdb year 2020). Library prep was done by the immunoSEQ multiplex PCR assay. The immuneACCESS repertoire file appears here via TCRdb, limited to in-frame rearrangements. These files lack a portion of the clones; in checked studies, under half of the deficit traces to unresolved V genes, and the cause of the others is not known. Present in this sample are around 170,000 clones, 78% of which were seen just once. About 14% of the sample goes to the ten largest clones. Sequenced sample: peripheral blood. The receptors shown here come from a woman older than 75 with acute or convalescent COVID-19.

The V gene is TRBV13, the J gene TRBJ2-6; D is possibly TRBD1 (6 bases). Germline assignment: CDR1 PRHDT and CDR2 FYEKMQ (reference sequence). V lost 2 bases, J lost 0 bases, and 11 bases lay in between. CDR3 length: 17 amino acids. The CDR3 sequence is CASSLRGQSSGANVLTF. DNA for the CDR3: TGTGCCAGCAGCTTAAGGGGACAAAGCTCTGGGGCCAACGTCCTGACTTTC.

The V gene is TRBV7-9, the J gene TRBJ1-2, with TRBD1 identical over 9 bases. The CDR3 sequence is 15 residues long. Germline CDR1 is SEHNR and CDR2 is FQNEAQ (reference sequence). Losses at the gene ends were 4 bases for V and 2 bases for J; bases not matched to a gene: 5. CDR3: CASSYLGTGNYGYTF. Written as DNA, the CDR3 is TGTGCCAGCAGCTACCTCGGGACAGGGAACTATGGCTACACCTTC.

The rearrangement joins TRBV2 to TRBJ1-4, with 7 bases fitting TRBD1. This CDR3 contains 14 residues. V lost 5 bases, J lost 7 bases, and 7 bases stayed unmatched. Germline V gene lookup returns CDR1 SNHLY and CDR2 FYNNEI. The CDR3 DNA is TGTGCCAGCAGTCGGGACAGCACGGGTGAAAAACTGTTTTTT. Residues: CASSRDSTGEKLFF.

The rearrangement uses TRBV28 and TRBJ2-5; 7 positions match TRBD2. From germline, CDR1 is MDHEN and CDR2 SYDVKM. The CDR3 sequence is 16 residues long. J was trimmed by 4 bases and V by 3 bases; bases with no gene match: 11. Here the CDR3 reads CASSFQFQREGETQYF. In DNA, the CDR3 is TGTGCCAGCAGTTTCCAGTTCCAGCGGGAAGGAGAGACCCAGTACTTC.

A few counts support this clone. The gene calls are TRBV5-8 and TRBJ1-4, with a weak D call TRBD1 (5 bases). V was shortened by 4 bases and J by 2 bases, with 15 bases between the two germline ends. The CDR3 contains 16 residues. Germline loops: CDR1 SGHTS, CDR2 YDEGEE. CDR3 protein: CASSPGQGGTNEKLFF. The CDR3 nucleotides read TGTGCCAGCAGCCCCGGGCAGGGTGGTACTAATGAAAAACTGTTTTTT. Filled out from reference TRBV5-8 and TRBJ1-4, the complete variable domain reads EAGVTQSPTHLIKTRGQQATLRCSPISGHTSVYWYQQALGLGLQFLLWYDEGEERNRGNFPPRFSGRQFPNYSSELNVNALELEDSALYLCASSPGQGGTNEKLFFGSGTQLSVL.

The chain carries TRBV5-1 and TRBJ2-5, with D perhaps TRBD2 (7 bases). The V and J ends lost 3 bases and 5 bases respectively, with 14 bases between them. The CDR3 totals 14 residues. Germline values: CDR1 SGHRS, CDR2 YFSETQ. The CDR3 sequence: CASSSPGGHETQYF. The CDR3 DNA reads TGCGCCAGCAGCTCCCCCGGGGGGCACGAGACCCAGTACTTC. The whole variable domain, remainder taken from reference TRBV5-1 and TRBJ2-5, is KAGVTQTPRYLIKTRGQQVTLSCSPISGHRSVSWYQQTPGQGLQFLFEYFSETQRNKGNFPGRFSGRQFSNSRSEMNVSTLELGDSALYLCASSSPGGHETQYFGPGTRLLVL.

As regards this clone: At the DNA level, this CDR3 is encoded by other sequences in the same sample as well. This sequence joins TRBV2 and TRBJ1-1, with D perhaps matching TRBD1 (5 bases). CDR3 length equals 13 residues. V lost 5 bases, J lost 1 base, and 8 bases lay in between. CDR1 SNHLY and CDR2 FYNNEI come from the germline V gene. For the CDR3, the DNA is TGTGCCAGCAGTTCGCAGGGGAACACTGAAGCTTTCTTT. Its protein product is CASSSQGNTEAFF. The full variable domain, with the rest looked up from reference TRBV2 and TRBJ1-1, is EPEVTQTPSHQVTQMGQEVILRCVPISNHLYFYWYRQILGQKVEFLVSFYNNEISEKSEIFDDQFSVERPDGSNFTLKIRSTKLEDSAMYFCASSSQGNTEAFFGQGTRLTVV.

This clone was picked up a small number of times. The CDR3 nucleotides are TGTGCCAGCAGCCCGGGGACAGGGGACGACTCACCCCTCCACTTT. Protein product: CASSPGTGDDSPLHF. The rearrangement uses TRBV6-2 or TRBV6-3 and TRBJ1-6; 10 bases align to TRBD1. This CDR3 comprises 15 residues. V lost 6 bases, J lost 10 bases, and 9 bases stayed unmatched. The germline CDR1 and CDR2 sequences are MNHEY and SVGEGT.

CDR3 in DNA: TGTGCCAGCAGCCTCGGAGATATGGCCTACAATGAGCAGTTCTTC. Its translation: CASSLGDMAYNEQFF. The rearrangement links TRBV27 to TRBJ2-1; D is unresolved. The CDR3 is 15 residues long. The ends were cut back, 6 bases at V and 2 bases at J, with 14 bases in the middle. Germline assignment: CDR1 MNHEY and CDR2 SMNVEV (reference sequence).

For this clone: An end of the junction does not agree with germline; a read error may underlie this. The CDR3 nucleotides are TGTGCCAGCAGCCCCGCTCACGGGACAGGTGGCTTC. Translation gives CASSPAHGTGGF. The chain couples TRBV7-8 to TRBJ2-7; 8 positions agree with TRBD1. Germline CDR1 is SGHVS and CDR2 is FQNEAQ. The CDR3 contains 12 residues.

CDR3 coding DNA: TGTGCCAGCAGATCGGGACTAGCGGGAGGGGAGCAGTTCTTC. Protein product: CASRSGLAGGEQFF. V usage is TRBV7-9 and J usage is TRBJ2-1; 16 nucleotides align to TRBD2. This CDR3 region has 14 residues. Trimming took 6 bases from V and 10 from J; bases not matched to a gene: 3. CDR1 and CDR2 from the germline V gene are SEHNR and FQNEAQ (reference sequence).

This chain links TRBV4-2 with TRBJ1-3; the D is unclear. The V and J ends lost 1 base and 0 bases respectively, with 10 bases between them. The CDR3 covers 16 residues. The V gene's germline CDR1 is LGHNA and CDR2 YNFKEQ. The CDR3 DNA follows: TGTGCCAGCAGCCAAGGGCAGGCAGTCTCTGGAAACACCATATATTTT. Translated, it gives CASSQGQAVSGNTIYF.

The chain combines TRBV4-1 with TRBJ2-1; 9 bases line up with TRBD1. The CDR3 is 16 residues long. The junction had 9 bases not matched to a gene; V was cut back by 5 bases and J by 4 bases. Germline V gene sequence: CDR1 MGHRA, CDR2 YSYEKL. The CDR3 DNA reads TGCGCCAGCAGCGGCCAGGCGGGGACAGGGTACAATGAGCAGTTCTTC. As protein: CASSGQAGTGYNEQFF.

The chain is built from TRBV7-9 and TRBJ2-1; 11 bases agree with TRBD2. CDR3 length: 17 amino acids. J was trimmed by 3 bases and V by 6 bases; bases with no gene match: 10. The germline V gene has CDR1 SEHNR and CDR2 FQNEAQ (reference sequence). CDR3 sequence: CASRDPSGGTFYNEQFF. CDR3 bases: TGTGCCAGCAGGGATCCTAGCGGGGGGACCTTCTACAATGAGCAGTTCTTC.

This clone was seen a few times. The chain is built from TRBV4-1 and TRBJ2-1; D perhaps matches TRBD2 (5 bases). Germline V lookup: CDR1 MGHRA, CDR2 YSYEKL. There are 16 residues in the CDR3. V was shortened by 1 base and J by 4 bases, with 14 bases between the two germline ends. The CDR3 DNA reads as TGCGCCAGCAGCCAAGGGTCTGGCGGACTTTACAATGAGCAGTTCTTC. This encodes CASSQGSGGLYNEQFF.

J is TRBJ2-7 and V is TRBV5-5; 14 nucleotides line up with TRBD2. Germline V gives CDR1 SGHKS, CDR2 YYEKEE (reference sequence). The V gene end was trimmed by 4 bases and the J gene end by 5 bases; junction bases not matched to a gene: 5. This CDR3 is 15 amino acids long. The DNA for the CDR3 is TGTGCCAGCAGCCGGGGACTAGCGGGAGTCGACGAGCAGTACTTC. Translated: CASSRGLAGVDEQYF.

This clone has just a few counts. The sample has other DNA sequences that encode this CDR3 too. CDR3 amino acids: CASSSTGNYGYTF. CDR3 bases: TGCGCCAGCAGCTCGACAGGGAACTATGGCTACACCTTC. V gene TRBV5-1 combines with J gene TRBJ1-2; TRBD1 aligns across 7 bases. The CDR3 runs to 13 residues. After removal of 3 bases from V and 2 bases from J, the junction contained 1 base not matched to a gene. The germline CDR1 and CDR2 sequences are SGHRS and YFSETQ.

The table lists this clone with a few counts. V and J are TRBV19 and TRBJ1-5; D gene ambiguous. With 3 bases removed from V and 4 bases from J, the gap between germline ends came to 4 bases. This CDR3 spans 12 amino acids. Germline-derived CDR1 and CDR2 are LNHDA and SQIVND (reference sequence). The DNA for the CDR3 is TGTGCCAGTAGTATCGGGAATCAGCCCCAGCATTTT. Amino acids: CASSIGNQPQHF.

V usage is TRBV3-1 (or the pseudogene TRBV3-2) and J usage is TRBJ1-4, with TRBD1 as a possible D gene (5 bases). V was shortened by 7 bases and J by 3 bases, with 15 bases between the two germline ends. Germline values: CDR1 LGHDT, CDR2 YNNKEL (reference sequence). The CDR3 extends over 15 amino acids. CDR3 DNA: TGTGCCAGCACCTCGACGACAGTTCCTAATGAAAAACTGTTTTTT. Translating gives CASTSTTVPNEKLFF.

The chain joins TRBV28 to TRBJ2-2, with D possibly matching TRBD2 (5 bases). CDR1 and CDR2 (germline): MDHEN, SYDVKM. V lost 7 bases to trimming and J lost 4 bases, with 7 bases between them. The CDR3 covers 12 residues. CDR3 sequence reads: CASTGGTGELFF. CDR3 coding DNA: TGTGCCAGCACTGGAGGCACCGGGGAGCTGTTTTTT.

DNA for the CDR3: TGTGCCAGCAGTAGTAGGACACCTCTTAAGCAGTACTTC. It yields the protein CASSSRTPLKQYF. V usage is TRBV28 and J usage is TRBJ2-7, with a tentative D call TRBD1 (5 bases). Trimming left V 5 bases short and J 8 bases short, with 16 bases between. Germline-derived CDR1 and CDR2 are MDHEN and SYDVKM. The CDR3 length is 13 residues.

The chain employs TRBV4-2 and TRBJ2-1; 7 bases fit TRBD2. The CDR3 spans 16 residues. After removal of 1 base from V and 7 bases from J, the junction contained 10 bases not matched to a gene. Germline CDR1 is LGHNA and CDR2 is YNFKEQ. CDR3 coding DNA: TGTGCCAGCAGCCAAGCCATAGCGGGCCCGGGAAATGAGCAGTTCTTC. It is translated as CASSQAIAGPGNEQFF.

This clone turned up a few times. The V gene is TRBV19, the J gene TRBJ1-3; a weak D match, TRBD1 (6 bases). The CDR3 extends over 17 amino acids. Trimming took 6 bases from V and 0 from J, leaving 18 bases between them. CDR1 is LNHDA and CDR2 is SQIVND in the germline V gene (reference sequence). The CDR3 sequence is CASSRGAGPLSGNTIYF. For the CDR3, the DNA is TGTGCCAGTAGCCGGGGGGCAGGTCCCCTCTCTGGAAACACCATATATTTT. The whole variable domain, filled in from reference TRBV19 and TRBJ1-3, reads DGGITQSPKYLFRKEGQNVTLSCEQNLNHDAMYWYRQDPGQGLRLIYYSQIVNDFQKGDIAEGYSVSREKKESFPLTVTSAQKNPTAFYLCASSRGAGPLSGNTIYFGEGSWLTVV.

This rearrangement joins TRBV10-2 to TRBJ1-1, with D unclear. V dropped 0 bases and J dropped 2 bases, with 10 bases sitting between them. The CDR3 consists of 15 residues. In germline, CDR1 is WSHSY, CDR2 SAAADI. The CDR3 coding sequence is TGCGCCAGCAGTGAGTCGACAAGGACTAACACTGAAGCTTTCTTT. This sequence encodes CASSESTRTNTEAFF.

The CDR3, as DNA: TGTGCCAGCAGTTTGACACCTAACTACGAGCAGTACTTC. Translating it yields CASSLTPNYEQYF. The chain is built from TRBV27 and TRBJ2-7; D unclear. The CDR3 has 13 amino acids. Germline V CDR1 and CDR2: MNHEY, SMNVEV (reference sequence). V was cut by 3 bases and J by 3 bases, with 9 bases left in between.

The chain is built from TRBV18 and TRBJ1-5; 8 bases align to TRBD1. The V gene end was trimmed by 2 bases and the J gene end by 6 bases; junction bases not matched to a gene: 0. Germline loops: CDR1 KGHSH, CDR2 LQKENI. The CDR3 has 13 amino acids. DNA of the CDR3: TGTGCCAGCTCACCAGACAGGGGTCAGCCCCAGCATTTT. Translated: CASSPDRGQPQHF.

The sample holds a few counts of this clone. The chain recombines TRBV28 with TRBJ1-1; 9 bases fit TRBD1. Germline V gene sequence: CDR1 MDHEN, CDR2 SYDVKM. This CDR3 has 15 residues. The V and J ends lost 6 bases and 4 bases, in that order; junction bases with no gene match: 9. CDR3 DNA sequence: TGTGCCAGCAGCAACACAGGGGGCAGTAGCACTGAAGCTTTCTTT. The encoded protein is CASSNTGGSSTEAFF. Full variable domain (remainder filled in from reference TRBV28 and TRBJ1-1): DVKVTQSSRYLVKRTGEKVFLECVQDMDHENMFWYRQDPGLGLRLIYFSYDVKMKEKGDIPEGYSVSREKKERFSLILESASTNQTSMYLCASSNTGGSSTEAFFGQGTRLTVV.